A single sample gave rise to the 7 T cell receptor beta chains below, sequenced in a study of blood T cell repertoires in COVID-19. Libraries were prepared by immunoSEQ multiplex PCR; TCRdb keeps only in-frame clonotypes and omits some of them. The sample lists 300,000 to 350,000 clones, roughly 89% occurring once. Sequencing used PBMCs or T cells enriched from blood (not recorded which). The origin of the receptors is a woman between 18 and 29 years old with acute COVID-19.

The gene calls are TRBV3-1 (or the pseudogene TRBV3-2) and TRBJ1-2; D unclear. The CDR3 spans 17 residues. The V end lost 2 bases, the J end lost 3 bases, and 19 bases lay between the germline ends. Germline loops: CDR1 LGHDT, CDR2 YNNKEL (reference sequence). In DNA, the CDR3 is TGTGCCAGCAGCCAACCCTTCGGAGAGGGCCGGGACTATGGCTACACCTTC. Its protein product is CASSQPFGEGRDYGYTF.

V is TRBV7-8 and J is TRBJ1-5; no definite D call. The V gene lost 1 base and the J gene lost 3 bases, with 22 bases spanning the gap. Germline V gene sequence: CDR1 SGHVS, CDR2 FQNEAQ. The CDR3 is made up of 19 amino acids. CDR3 sequence reads: CASSLVLSRSDVNNQPQHF. The DNA for the CDR3 is TGTGCCAGCAGCTTAGTCCTTTCCCGAAGCGACGTAAACAATCAGCCCCAGCATTTT. Full variable domain (missing parts from reference TRBV7-8 and TRBJ1-5): GAGVSQSPRYKVAKRGQDVALRCDPISGHVSLFWYQQALGQGPEFLTYFQNEAQLDKSGLPSDRFFAERPEGSVSTLKIQRTQQEDSAVYLCASSLVLSRSDVNNQPQHFGDGTRLSIL.

This clone was seen more than once but under ten times. The V call is TRBV18, the J call TRBJ2-7; 7 nucleotides align to TRBD1. Trimming took 4 bases from V and 6 from J; bases not matched to a gene: 6. CDR1 KGHSH and CDR2 LQKENI come from the germline V gene. This CDR3 is built from 13 residues. The CDR3 region is CASSQEGGGEQYF. The CDR3 DNA sequence: TGTGCCAGCTCACAAGAAGGGGGCGGCGAGCAGTACTTC.

In the case of this clone: At one boundary the junction diverges from the germline segment, which might be a read error. The rearrangement joins TRBV6-6 to TRBJ2-7; D perhaps matches TRBD1 (5 bases). CDR3 length: 12 residues. Germline CDR1 and CDR2: MNHNY and SVGAGI (reference sequence). CDR3 protein: CASSYSGGSGHF. The DNA of the CDR3 is TGTGCCAGCAGTTACTCGGGTGGCTCAGGGCACTTC.

The chain carries TRBV7-9 and TRBJ2-5, with 7 bases aligning to TRBD1. Germline CDR1 SEHNR, CDR2 FQNEAQ (reference sequence). The CDR3 totals 14 residues. After removal of 1 base from V and 3 bases from J, the junction contained 2 bases not matched to a gene. The CDR3 sequence is CASSLGQGKETQYF. In DNA form, the CDR3 reads TGTGCCAGCAGCTTAGGACAGGGAAAAGAGACCCAGTACTTC.

This clone was counted once. J is TRBJ2-2 and V is TRBV19; 10 bases fit TRBD2. CDR1 is LNHDA, CDR2 SQIVND, per germline (reference sequence). The CDR3 spans 14 residues. Trimming took 9 bases from V and 2 from J; bases not matched to a gene: 3. The CDR3 nucleotides read TGTGCCAGCGTAGCGGGAGGCAACACCGGGGAGCTGTTTTTT. This gives the protein CASVAGGNTGELFF.

This chain links TRBV7-2 with TRBJ1-5; D possibly corresponds to TRBD1 (6 bases). Germline loops: CDR1 SGHTA, CDR2 FQGNSA. The CDR3 totals 12 residues. V dropped 5 bases and J dropped 6 bases, with 8 bases sitting between them. The CDR3, as DNA: TGTGCCAGCAGCACAGGGTTTCAGCCCCAGCATTTT. Translated: CASSTGFQPQHF.